This is a list of T cell receptor beta chains from one sample in a study of T cell responses to AZD1222 COVID-19 vaccine. TCRdb keeps only in-frame clones here, not all; method: immunoSEQ multiplex PCR. In the table there are about 140,000 clones, roughly 91% of which are singletons. Here the sequenced sample was peripheral blood, taken 28 days after the second AZD1222 dose. The origin of the receptors is an adult who received the AZD1222 COVID-19 vaccine. The CDR3 runs from the conserved cysteine through the conserved F or W. The D gene is left open where the match is weak. Size values are once, few and many counts, or a class for expanded clones, and some rows have none.

D gene: TRBD2; V gene: TRBV6-5; clone size: NA; J gene: TRBJ2-2; CDR3 DNA: TGTGCCAGCGGTCGGCTAGCGGACCCCACCGGGGAGCTGTTTTTT; CDR3 protein: CASGRLADPTGELFF
D gene: NA; V gene: TRBV7-8; clone size: NA; J gene: TRBJ2-3; CDR3 DNA: TGTGCCAGCAGCTTAACCCCCAACAAGAGGTCGCAGTATTTT; CDR3 protein: CASSLTPNKRSQYF
D gene: TRBD1; V gene: TRBV28; clone size: NA; J gene: TRBJ2-3; CDR3 DNA: TGTGCCAGCAGTCTAGGGACAGGGTCTTCGACAGATACGCAGTATTTT; CDR3 protein: CASSLGTGSSTDTQYF
D gene: TRBD1; V gene: TRBV19; clone size: NA; J gene: TRBJ1-2; CDR3 DNA: TGTGCCAGTAGTACCGGGACAGATCGTGGCTACACCTTC; CDR3 protein: CASSTGTDRGYTF
D gene: TRBD2; V gene: TRBV7-9; clone size: NA; J gene: TRBJ2-1; CDR3 DNA: TGTGCCAGCAGCCGGGGGACTAGCGGGAGTCGGGGTGAGCAGTTCTTC; CDR3 protein: CASSRGTSGSRGEQFF
D gene: NA; V gene: TRBV10-3; clone size: once; J gene: TRBJ2-3; CDR3 DNA: TGTGCCGGCGCCGGGACTGGGACCCCAGATACGCAGTATTTT; CDR3 protein: CAGAGTGTPDTQYF
D gene: NA; V gene: TRBV6-2/TRBV6-3; clone size: NA; J gene: TRBJ1-2; CDR3 DNA: TGTGCCAGCAGTTACCCGTTCGGGCACTCTAACTATGGCTACACCTTC; CDR3 protein: CASSYPFGHSNYGYTF
D gene: NA; V gene: TRBV19; clone size: NA; J gene: TRBJ2-1; CDR3 DNA: TGTGCCAGTAGTATCGGCTCCTACAATGAGCAGTTCTTC; CDR3 protein: CASSIGSYNEQFF
D gene: TRBD2; V gene: TRBV30; clone size: once; J gene: TRBJ2-3; CDR3 DNA: TGTGCCTGGAGTGGGCCGGGACTAGCGGGGGGGTTGGATACGCAGTATTTT; CDR3 protein: CAWSGPGLAGGLDTQYF
D gene: NA; V gene: TRBV7-2; clone size: once; J gene: TRBJ1-5; CDR3 DNA: TGTGCCAGCAGCTTATGGGGGGCCGCAAATCAGCCCCAGCATTTT; CDR3 protein: CASSLWGAANQPQHF
D gene: NA; V gene: TRBV6-4; clone size: NA; J gene: TRBJ2-4; CDR3 DNA: TGTGCCAGCAGTGAGGATGAGGGAAACATTCAGTACTTC; CDR3 protein: CASSEDEGNIQYF
D gene: TRBD1; V gene: TRBV5-1; clone size: NA; J gene: TRBJ2-7; CDR3 DNA: TGCGCCAGCAGCCGGGACAGGGATTACGAGCAGTACTTC; CDR3 protein: CASSRDRDYEQYF
D gene: NA; V gene: TRBV3-1/TRBV3-2; clone size: NA; J gene: TRBJ1-6; CDR3 DNA: TGTGCCAGCAGCCACAGTGACGGAGCCCTCCACTTT; CDR3 protein: CASSHSDGALHF
D gene: NA; V gene: TRBV5-6; clone size: NA; J gene: TRBJ1-2; CDR3 DNA: TGTGCCAGCACCGCGGTTAAGGGAATGAACGGCTACACCTTC; CDR3 protein: CASTAVKGMNGYTF
D gene: NA; V gene: TRBV4-1; clone size: NA; J gene: TRBJ2-7; CDR3 DNA: TGCGCCTTCCATCCGTCGGGGAGCCACGAGCAGTACTTC; CDR3 protein: CAFHPSGSHEQYF
D gene: NA; V gene: TRBV18; clone size: NA; J gene: TRBJ2-7; CDR3 DNA: TGTGCCAGCTCCCCGACGTTGAATTCCTACGAGCAGTACTTC; CDR3 protein: CASSPTLNSYEQYF
D gene: NA; V gene: TRBV4-3; clone size: NA; J gene: TRBJ1-5; CDR3 DNA: TGCGCCAGCAGCCAAGACATAGCCGGGTATAATCAGCCCCAGCATTTT; CDR3 protein: CASSQDIAGYNQPQHF
D gene: NA; V gene: TRBV11-2; clone size: NA; J gene: TRBJ1-6; CDR3 DNA: TGTGCCAGCAGCCACCTAGGGGCAGGGCAGGCTACAAATTCACCCCTCCACTTT; CDR3 protein: CASSHLGAGQATNSPLHF
D gene: NA; V gene: TRBV7-9; clone size: NA; J gene: TRBJ2-7; CDR3 DNA: TGTGCCAGCAGCTTGAACTACGAGCAGTACTTC; CDR3 protein: CASSLNYEQYF
D gene: NA; V gene: TRBV5-6; clone size: NA; J gene: TRBJ2-5; CDR3 DNA: TGTGCCAGCAGCCACCAAGAGACCCAGTACTTC; CDR3 protein: CASSHQETQYF
D gene: TRBD2; V gene: TRBV3-1/TRBV3-2; clone size: NA; J gene: TRBJ2-3; CDR3 DNA: TGTGCCAGCAGCCAAGGGGTTCGGAGCGGGGGGGCAGATACGCAGTATTTT; CDR3 protein: CASSQGVRSGGADTQYF
D gene: NA; V gene: TRBV3-1/TRBV3-2; clone size: few; J gene: TRBJ2-3; CDR3 DNA: TGTGCCAGCAGCCAAAGCGGAGATTTCACAGATACGCAGTATTTT; CDR3 protein: CASSQSGDFTDTQYF
D gene: TRBD1; V gene: TRBV6-5; clone size: NA; J gene: TRBJ1-5; CDR3 DNA: TGTGCCAGCAGGCCCAAAGGGGGCGCTAGTCAGCCCCAGCATTTT; CDR3 protein: CASRPKGGASQPQHF
D gene: NA; V gene: TRBV6-2/TRBV6-3; clone size: NA; J gene: TRBJ2-7; CDR3 DNA: TGTGCCAGCACCCCTCTAGCCAGCCAATCCTACGAGCAGTACTTC; CDR3 protein: CASTPLASQSYEQYF
D gene: NA; V gene: TRBV7-8; clone size: NA; J gene: TRBJ1-2; CDR3 DNA: TGTGCCAGCACCGACTTAATGGGCCGAACCGCCTATGGCTACACCTTC; CDR3 protein: CASTDLMGRTAYGYTF
D gene: NA; V gene: TRBV28; clone size: NA; J gene: TRBJ2-7; CDR3 DNA: TGTGCCAGCAGTCGGACTCCCGTAACGTCCTACGAGCAGTACTTC; CDR3 protein: CASSRTPVTSYEQYF
D gene: TRBD1; V gene: TRBV28; clone size: NA; J gene: TRBJ1-1; CDR3 DNA: TGTGCCAGCAGTTCACAGGGGGGAGATACTGAAGCTTTCTTT; CDR3 protein: CASSSQGGDTEAFF
D gene: TRBD1; V gene: TRBV28; clone size: NA; J gene: TRBJ1-4; CDR3 DNA: TGTGCCAGTCAGGGACAGTCAGAAGAAAAACTGTTTTTT; CDR3 protein: CASQGQSEEKLFF
D gene: NA; V gene: TRBV7-2; clone size: NA; J gene: TRBJ2-1; CDR3 DNA: TGTGCCAGCAGCTGGGTCAAAAATGAGCAGTTCTTC; CDR3 protein: CASSWVKNEQFF
D gene: NA; V gene: TRBV28; clone size: NA; J gene: TRBJ1-2; CDR3 DNA: TGTGCCAGCAGCCTCTCGACGGACAAGAGGGGCTACACCTTC; CDR3 protein: CASSLSTDKRGYTF
D gene: TRBD1; V gene: TRBV6-6; clone size: NA; J gene: TRBJ1-2; CDR3 DNA: TGTGCCAGCAGTTACTCGGGACAGCTTAACTATGGCTACACCTTC; CDR3 protein: CASSYSGQLNYGYTF
D gene: TRBD1; V gene: TRBV27; clone size: NA; J gene: TRBJ2-1; CDR3 DNA: TGTGCCAGCAGTTCCTGGGACAGCTACAATGAGCAGTTCTTC; CDR3 protein: CASSSWDSYNEQFF
D gene: TRBD2; V gene: TRBV5-1; clone size: NA; J gene: TRBJ2-3; CDR3 DNA: TGCGCCAGCATGTCTAGCGGGAGGGCCGGCACAGATACGCAGTATTTT; CDR3 protein: CASMSSGRAGTDTQYF
D gene: TRBD2; V gene: TRBV28; clone size: NA; J gene: TRBJ2-7; CDR3 DNA: TGTGCCAGTGCCGGGGGGTTGACCTACGAGCAGTACTTC; CDR3 protein: CASAGGLTYEQYF
D gene: NA; V gene: TRBV10-3; clone size: few; J gene: TRBJ2-5; CDR3 DNA: TGTGCCATCAGTGAGGGGGGCAGGGCAGAGACCCAGTACTTC; CDR3 protein: CAISEGGRAETQYF
D gene: NA; V gene: TRBV9; clone size: NA; J gene: TRBJ2-2; CDR3 DNA: TGTGCCAGCAGCGTAGTTACCGGCAGCGGGGAGCTGTTTTTT; CDR3 protein: CASSVVTGSGELFF
D gene: TRBD1; V gene: TRBV10-3; clone size: NA; J gene: TRBJ2-7; CDR3 DNA: TGTGCCATCAGTGCGCGTTGGGGACAGGGGCCTTCCTACGAGCAGTACTTC; CDR3 protein: CAISARWGQGPSYEQYF
D gene: TRBD2; V gene: TRBV5-8; clone size: NA; J gene: TRBJ2-3; CDR3 DNA: TGTGCCAGCACCATAGCGGGAGGACAATATACGCAGTATTTT; CDR3 protein: CASTIAGGQYTQYF
D gene: TRBD2; V gene: TRBV7-3; clone size: NA; J gene: TRBJ2-7; CDR3 DNA: TGTGCCAGCAGCCCGGGAGCGGGGGCCGGCGAGCAGTACTTC; CDR3 protein: CASSPGAGAGEQYF
D gene: NA; V gene: TRBV15; clone size: NA; J gene: TRBJ1-5; CDR3 DNA: TGTGCCACCAGCAGCCTCGGGGGGGGCAATCAGCCCCAGCATTTT; CDR3 protein: CATSSLGGGNQPQHF
D gene: TRBD2; V gene: TRBV5-1; clone size: NA; J gene: TRBJ2-3; CDR3 DNA: TGCGCCAGCAGCTCAGCGGGGGCGTCCACAGATACGCAGTATTTT; CDR3 protein: CASSSAGASTDTQYF
D gene: TRBD1; V gene: TRBV5-1; clone size: NA; J gene: TRBJ1-4; CDR3 DNA: TGCGCCAGCAGCCCTGGACAGGGGGCAATTAATGAAAAACTGTTTTTT; CDR3 protein: CASSPGQGAINEKLFF
D gene: TRBD1; V gene: TRBV7-8; clone size: NA; J gene: TRBJ1-5; CDR3 DNA: TGTGCCAGCAGCTTAGAGGGCTGGACAGGGGGGATCCAGCCCCAGCATTTT; CDR3 protein: CASSLEGWTGGIQPQHF
D gene: TRBD2; V gene: TRBV3-1/TRBV3-2; clone size: NA; J gene: TRBJ2-1; CDR3 DNA: TGTGCCAGCAGCCGGACTAGCGGCCACAATGAGCAGTTCTTC; CDR3 protein: CASSRTSGHNEQFF
D gene: NA; V gene: TRBV13; clone size: NA; J gene: TRBJ2-7; CDR3 DNA: TGTGCCAGCACCCACGGGGGTCTCAACGAGCAGTACTTC; CDR3 protein: CASTHGGLNEQYF